This T cell receptor (beta chain) is from a study of cytomegalovirus exposure and HLA in healthy donors. Study observations and caveats: Reports indicated that the classifier achieved high specificity and sensitivity in diagnosing cytomegalovirus status. In vitro assays verified that three CMV-associated chains recognized CMV antigens specifically.

Separation from the approximately 710-subject first cohort characterized the roughly 110-subject validation cohort, to which the donors belonged. Germline CDR1 reads WNHNN; CDR2 reads SYGVQD (reference sequence). The CDR3 runs 15 residues. Trimming stripped 3 bases from V and 5 bases from J, with 15 bases between. On this clone: Its antigen is as yet unknown.

The table came from immunoSEQ multiplex PCR; TCRdb's copy has only in-frame clones and leaves some out. Of under 350,000 clones detected, around 85% appear once; the ten largest clones hold around 1%. The sequencing input was PBMCs. The chain has TRBV10-1 and TRBJ2-3; the D gene is possibly TRBD1 (5 bases). The receptor was isolated from a woman aged 18-29 years in good health and CMV-seronegative. The CDR3 protein is CASSESGPFRDTQYF. The CDR3 nucleotides read TGCGCCAGCAGTGAATCAGGGCCCTTTAGAGATACGCAGTATTTT.